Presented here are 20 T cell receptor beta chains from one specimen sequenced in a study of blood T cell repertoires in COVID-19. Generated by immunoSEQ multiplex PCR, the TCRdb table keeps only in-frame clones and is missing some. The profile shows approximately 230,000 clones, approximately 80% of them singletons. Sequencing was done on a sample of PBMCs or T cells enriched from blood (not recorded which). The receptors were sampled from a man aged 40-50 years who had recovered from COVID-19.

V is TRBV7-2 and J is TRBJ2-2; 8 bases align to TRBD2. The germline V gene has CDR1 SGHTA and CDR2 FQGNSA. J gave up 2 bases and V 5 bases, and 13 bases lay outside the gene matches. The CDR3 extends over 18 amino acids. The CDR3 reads CASSRFGQIAGNTGELFF. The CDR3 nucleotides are TGTGCCAGCAGCCGGTTTGGTCAAATAGCGGGAAACACCGGGGAGCTGTTTTTT.

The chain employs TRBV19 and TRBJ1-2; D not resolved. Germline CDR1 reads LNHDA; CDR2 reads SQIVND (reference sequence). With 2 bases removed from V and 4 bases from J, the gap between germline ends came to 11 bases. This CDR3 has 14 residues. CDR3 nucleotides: TGTGCCAGTAGTATATTCTCTAGCGGCTATGGCTACACCTTC. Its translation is CASSIFSSGYGYTF.

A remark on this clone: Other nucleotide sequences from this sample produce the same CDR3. The CDR3 loop reads CASSLLAGGNQETQYF. In nucleotides, the CDR3 is TGTGCCAGCAGTCTCCTAGCGGGGGGGAACCAAGAGACCCAGTACTTC. V and J are TRBV27 and TRBJ2-5, with 12 bases fitting TRBD2. Germline CDR1 is MNHEY and CDR2 is SMNVEV (reference sequence). The CDR3 is 16 amino acids. The trim removed 5 bases at V and 0 bases at J, leaving 4 bases unmatched.

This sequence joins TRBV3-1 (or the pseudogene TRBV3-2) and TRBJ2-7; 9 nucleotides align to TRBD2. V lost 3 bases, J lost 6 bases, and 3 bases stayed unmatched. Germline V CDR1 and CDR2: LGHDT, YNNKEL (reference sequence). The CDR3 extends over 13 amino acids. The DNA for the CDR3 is TGTGCCAGCAGCCACGGGACTAGCACCGAGCAGTACTTC. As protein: CASSHGTSTEQYF.

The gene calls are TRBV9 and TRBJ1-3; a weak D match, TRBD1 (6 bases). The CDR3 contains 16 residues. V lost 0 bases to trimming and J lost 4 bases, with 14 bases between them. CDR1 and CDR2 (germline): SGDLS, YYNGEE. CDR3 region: CASSVDPGGGGNTIYF. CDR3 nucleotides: TGTGCCAGCAGCGTAGATCCGGGGGGCGGAGGAAACACCATATATTTT.

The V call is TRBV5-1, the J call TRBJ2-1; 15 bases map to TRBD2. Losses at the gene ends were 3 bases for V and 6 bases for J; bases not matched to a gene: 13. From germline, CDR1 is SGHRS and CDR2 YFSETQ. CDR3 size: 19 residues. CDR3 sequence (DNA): TGCGCCAGCAGCTGGGGACTAGCGGGAGGATGGGGGTCAGGCAATGAGCAGTTCTTC. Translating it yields CASSWGLAGGWGSGNEQFF. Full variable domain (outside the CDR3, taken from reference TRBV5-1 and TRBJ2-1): KAGVTQTPRYLIKTRGQQVTLSCSPISGHRSVSWYQQTPGQGLQFLFEYFSETQRNKGNFPGRFSGRQFSNSRSEMNVSTLELGDSALYLCASSWGLAGGWGSGNEQFFGPGTRLTVL.

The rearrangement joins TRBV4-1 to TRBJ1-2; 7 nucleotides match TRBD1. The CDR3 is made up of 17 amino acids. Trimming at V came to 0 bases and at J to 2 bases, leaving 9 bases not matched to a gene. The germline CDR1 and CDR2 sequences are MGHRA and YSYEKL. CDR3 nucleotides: TGCGCCAGCAGCCAAGAATGGGACAGACTGCTAAACTATGGCTACACCTTC. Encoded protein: CASSQEWDRLLNYGYTF.

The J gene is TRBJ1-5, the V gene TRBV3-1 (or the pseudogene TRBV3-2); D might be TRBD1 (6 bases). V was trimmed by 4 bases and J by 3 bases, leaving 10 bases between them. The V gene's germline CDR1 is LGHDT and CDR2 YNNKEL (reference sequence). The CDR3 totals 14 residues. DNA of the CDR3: TGTGCCAGCAGCCTCCAGGGGCCCAATCAGCCCCAGCATTTT. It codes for CASSLQGPNQPQHF.

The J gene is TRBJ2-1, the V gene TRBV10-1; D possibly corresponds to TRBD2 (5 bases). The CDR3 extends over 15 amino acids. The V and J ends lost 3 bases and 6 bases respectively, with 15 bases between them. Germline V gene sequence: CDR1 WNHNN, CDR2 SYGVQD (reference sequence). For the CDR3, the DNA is TGCGCCAGCAGTGATCATGGAGGTATAGGCAATGAGCAGTTCTTC. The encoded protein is CASSDHGGIGNEQFF.

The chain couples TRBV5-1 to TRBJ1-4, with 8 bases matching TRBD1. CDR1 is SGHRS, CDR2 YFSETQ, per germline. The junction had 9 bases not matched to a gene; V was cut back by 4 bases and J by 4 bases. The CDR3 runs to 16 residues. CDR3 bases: TGCGCCAGCAGCCCTCGACAGGGGCTCTTTAATGAAAAACTGTTTTTT. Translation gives CASSPRQGLFNEKLFF.

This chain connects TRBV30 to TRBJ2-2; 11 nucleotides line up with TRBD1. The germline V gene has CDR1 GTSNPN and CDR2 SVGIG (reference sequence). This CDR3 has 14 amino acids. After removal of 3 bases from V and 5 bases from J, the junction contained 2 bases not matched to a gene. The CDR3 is CAWRRDRGTGELFF. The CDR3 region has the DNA TGTGCCTGGAGAAGGGACAGGGGGACCGGGGAGCTGTTTTTT.

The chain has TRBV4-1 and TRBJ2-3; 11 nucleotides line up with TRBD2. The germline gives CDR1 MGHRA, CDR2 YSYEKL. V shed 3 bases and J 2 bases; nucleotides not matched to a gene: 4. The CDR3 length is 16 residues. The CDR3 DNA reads TGCGCCAGCAGCCACCTGACTAGCGGGGTCACAGATACGCAGTATTTT. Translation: CASSHLTSGVTDTQYF.

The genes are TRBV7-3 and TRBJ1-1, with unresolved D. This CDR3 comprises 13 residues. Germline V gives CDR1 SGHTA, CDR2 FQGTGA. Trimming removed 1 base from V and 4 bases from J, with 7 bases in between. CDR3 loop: CASSLKEGTEAFF. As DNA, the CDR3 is TGTGCCAGCAGCTTAAAGGAGGGCACTGAAGCTTTCTTT.

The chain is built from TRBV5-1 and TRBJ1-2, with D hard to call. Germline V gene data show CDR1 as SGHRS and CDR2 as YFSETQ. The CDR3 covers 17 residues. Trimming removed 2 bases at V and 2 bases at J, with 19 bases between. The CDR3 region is CASSLGLPTRMNYGYTF. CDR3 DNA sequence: TGCGCCAGCAGCTTAGGACTGCCTACCAGGATGAACTATGGCTACACCTTC.

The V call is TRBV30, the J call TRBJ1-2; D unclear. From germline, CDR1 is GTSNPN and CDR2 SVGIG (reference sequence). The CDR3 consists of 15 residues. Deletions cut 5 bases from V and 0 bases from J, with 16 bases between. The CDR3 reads CAWGRRQVANYGYTF. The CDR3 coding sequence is TGTGCCTGGGGGAGGAGGCAGGTCGCTAACTATGGCTACACCTTC.

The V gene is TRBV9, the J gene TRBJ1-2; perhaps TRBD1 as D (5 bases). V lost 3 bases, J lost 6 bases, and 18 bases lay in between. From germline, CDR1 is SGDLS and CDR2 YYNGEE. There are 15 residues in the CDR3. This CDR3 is CASSAQVSGYHGYTF. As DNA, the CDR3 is TGTGCCAGCAGCGCCCAGGTGTCAGGGTATCATGGCTACACCTTC.

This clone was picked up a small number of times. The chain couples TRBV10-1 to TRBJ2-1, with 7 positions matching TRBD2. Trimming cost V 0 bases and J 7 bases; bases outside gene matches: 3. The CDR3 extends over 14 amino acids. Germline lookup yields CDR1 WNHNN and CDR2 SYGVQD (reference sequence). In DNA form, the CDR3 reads TGCGCCAGCAGTGAGTCGTTCGGGAGGAATGAGCAGTTCTTC. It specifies CASSESFGRNEQFF.

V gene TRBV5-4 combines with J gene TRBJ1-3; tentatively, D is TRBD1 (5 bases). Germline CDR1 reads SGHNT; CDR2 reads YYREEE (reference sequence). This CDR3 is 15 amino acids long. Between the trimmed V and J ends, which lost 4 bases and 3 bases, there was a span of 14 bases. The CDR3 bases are TGTGCCAGCAGCAGCCGGACAAACGATGGAAACACCATATATTTT. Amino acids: CASSSRTNDGNTIYF.

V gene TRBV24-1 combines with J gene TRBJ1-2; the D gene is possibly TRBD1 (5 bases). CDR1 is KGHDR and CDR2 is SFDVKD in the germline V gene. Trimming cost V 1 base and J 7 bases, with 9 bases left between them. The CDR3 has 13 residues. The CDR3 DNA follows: TGTGCCACCAGTGATTTTTGGGGCGCTGGCTACACCTTC. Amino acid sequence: CATSDFWGAGYTF.

The CDR3 loop reads CASSQTGNNQPQHF. DNA of the CDR3: TGTGCCAGCAGCCAGACAGGAAACAATCAGCCCCAGCATTTT. The chain has TRBV7-2 and TRBJ1-5; TRBD1 is a possible D gene (6 bases). V was trimmed by 5 bases and J by 3 bases, leaving 11 bases between them. The germline CDR1 and CDR2 sequences are SGHTA and FQGNSA. The CDR3 is 14 amino acids.